This TCR beta chain was sequenced during a study of cytomegalovirus exposure and HLA in healthy donors. V was clipped by 0 bases and J by 1 base, with 16 bases between them. The CDR3 is 18 amino acids. Germline V lookup: CDR1 MGHRA, CDR2 YSYEKL. The PCR ran on 60 Vbeta and 13 Jbeta primers. Sequencing used immunoSEQ multiplex PCR; TCRdb keeps in-frame clones, though not all of them. This repertoire shows roughly 120,000 clones, roughly 84% found once; its top ten account for 2.5% to 3%. This clone was recorded a few times. The source is a woman between 18 and 30 years old in good health and CMV-seropositive. V gene TRBV4-1 combines with J gene TRBJ1-5; D is unresolved. The sample comprised PBMCs. The chain's CDR3 is CASSQDDGFDMSNQPQHF. CDR3 DNA: TGCGCCAGCAGCCAAGATGATGGCTTCGATATGAGCAATCAGCCCCAGCATTTT.